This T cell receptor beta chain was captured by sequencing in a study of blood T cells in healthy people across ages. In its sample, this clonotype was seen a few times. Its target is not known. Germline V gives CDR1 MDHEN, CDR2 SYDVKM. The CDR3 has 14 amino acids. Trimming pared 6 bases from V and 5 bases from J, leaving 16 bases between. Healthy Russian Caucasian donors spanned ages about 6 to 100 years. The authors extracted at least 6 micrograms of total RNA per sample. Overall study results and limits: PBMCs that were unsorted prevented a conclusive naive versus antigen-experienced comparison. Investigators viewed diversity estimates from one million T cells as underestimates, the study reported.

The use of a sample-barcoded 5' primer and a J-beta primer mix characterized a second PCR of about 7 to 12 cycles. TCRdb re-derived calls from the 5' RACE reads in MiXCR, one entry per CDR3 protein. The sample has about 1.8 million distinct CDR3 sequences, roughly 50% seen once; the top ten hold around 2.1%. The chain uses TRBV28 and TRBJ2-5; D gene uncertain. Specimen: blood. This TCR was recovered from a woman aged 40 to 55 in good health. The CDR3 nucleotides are TGTGCCAGCAGAAGCGACCGTCCCTGGGAGACCCAGTACTTC. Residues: CASRSDRPWETQYF. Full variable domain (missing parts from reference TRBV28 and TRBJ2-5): DVKVTQSSRYLVKRTGEKVFLECVQDMDHENMFWYRQDPGLGLRLIYFSYDVKMKEKGDIPEGYSVSREKKERFSLILESASTNQTSMYLCASRSDRPWETQYFGPGTRLLVL.